The sequence of this T cell receptor (beta chain) was determined in a study of blood T cell repertoires in COVID-19 (dated by TCRdb to the early 2020s). For context, the study as a whole: The collaborator samples originated in the United States, Italy and Spain and spanned the acute and convalescent phases of COVID-19. The samples were drawn from the first 160 participants of the ongoing ImmuneRACE study and from 1,254 subjects provided by 6 global collaborators. Sample metadata almost always included a de-identified subject ID, COVID-19 status, age in years and sex. Where available, HLA class I and class II types were taken from metadata supplied by the sample provider and were not determined by assay-based typing. A freely available public database, intended as a resource for researchers studying the immune response to SARS-CoV-2, is where the repertoires were released. The dataset comprised deeply sampled blood TCRbeta repertoires from subjects exposed to, actively infected with, or recovered from COVID-19. The prospective study material was composed of cDNA or gDNA derived from T cells, B-cell-depleted T cells, or PBMCs. The study at large found these results: The amount of clinical and demographic metadata varied by source and participant and was provided uncurated.

The collaborating institutions used their own protocols to collect whole blood in K2EDTA tubes. For TCRbeta analysis, collaborator samples were shipped as frozen whole blood, as isolated PBMCs, or as DNA extracted from either sample type. TCRbeta CDR3 regions were amplified from genomic DNA by means of the immunoSEQ Assay, a bias-controlled multiplex PCR. The paper's data handling went like this. The number of nucleated cells in each sample was estimated from the amplification of reference gene primers within the assay. Sequence reads were collapsed and filtered to measure the absolute abundance of every unique TCRbeta CDR3 rearrangement. For each sample, productive Simpson clonality was calculated by taking the square root of Simpson's diversity index across productive rearrangements. This is the immuneACCESS table as TCRdb keeps it, with only in-frame sequences that have V and J called. A part of the clones is gone; compared with another copy, unresolved V genes explain less than half, and the rest is unexplained. That table is the source of V, J and clone size, and D and trimming were worked out from the DNA. In this sample the table shows about 88,000 clones, 90% of which occur a single time. The top ten clonotypes cover 1.5% to 2% of the sample.

Notes on this clone: The clone's antigen remains unknown. A read error may account for a junction end that differs from germline.

The CDR3 covers 15 residues, taking in both the cysteine and the phenylalanine. The kept DNA is CDR3 alone, 45 bases in frame from the first base. Looking up the germline V gene (reference sequence) yields CDR1 LNHDA and CDR2 SQIVND. Sequenced: peripheral blood. Here the chain combines TRBV19 and TRBJ2-1, and 8 junction bases match TRBD1. This TCR was recovered from a man aged 60 to 75 with acute or convalescent COVID-19. Read as DNA, the sequence is TGTGCCAGTAGTCTCACCGGGACAGGCTACATTGAGCAGTTCTTC. This gives the protein CASSLTGTGYIEQFF.